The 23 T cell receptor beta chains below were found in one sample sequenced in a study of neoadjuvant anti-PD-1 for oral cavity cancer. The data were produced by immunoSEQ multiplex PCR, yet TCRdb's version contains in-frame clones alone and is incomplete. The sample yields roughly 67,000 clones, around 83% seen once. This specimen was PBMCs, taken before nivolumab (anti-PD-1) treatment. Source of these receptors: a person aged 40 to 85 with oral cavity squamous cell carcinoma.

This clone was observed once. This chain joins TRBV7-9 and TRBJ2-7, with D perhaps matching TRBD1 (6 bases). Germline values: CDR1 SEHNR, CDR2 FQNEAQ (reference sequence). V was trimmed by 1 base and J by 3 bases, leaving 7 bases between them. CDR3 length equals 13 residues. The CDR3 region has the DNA TGTGCCAGCAGCTTAGGACAGGTCTACGAGCAGTACTTC. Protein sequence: CASSLGQVYEQYF.

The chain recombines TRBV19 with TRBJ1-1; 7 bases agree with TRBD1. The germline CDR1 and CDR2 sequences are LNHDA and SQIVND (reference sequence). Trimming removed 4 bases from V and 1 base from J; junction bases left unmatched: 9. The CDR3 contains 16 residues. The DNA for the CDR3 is TGTGCCAGTAGTAAGAGGAGACAGGGAACGAACACTGAAGCTTTCTTT. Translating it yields CASSKRRQGTNTEAFF.

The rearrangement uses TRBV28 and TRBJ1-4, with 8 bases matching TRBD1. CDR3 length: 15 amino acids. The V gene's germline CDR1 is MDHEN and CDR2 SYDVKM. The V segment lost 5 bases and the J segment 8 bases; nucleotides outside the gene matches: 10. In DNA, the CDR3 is TGTGCCAGCAGTCCATTTACAGGGGGGAAGGAAAAACTGTTTTTT. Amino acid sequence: CASSPFTGGKEKLFF.

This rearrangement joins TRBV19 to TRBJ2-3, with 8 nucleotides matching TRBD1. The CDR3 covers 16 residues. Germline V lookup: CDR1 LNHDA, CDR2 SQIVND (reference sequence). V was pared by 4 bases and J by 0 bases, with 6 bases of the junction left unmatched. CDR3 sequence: CASSKVTGASTDTQYF. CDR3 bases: TGTGCCAGTAGTAAAGTGACAGGGGCTAGCACAGATACGCAGTATTTT.

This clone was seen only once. The CDR3 nucleotides are TGTGCCTGGATGGGACGTCTCAGCTCTGGGGCCAACGTCCTGACTTTC. This translates into CAWMGRLSSGANVLTF. V and J are TRBV30 and TRBJ2-6; the D gene could be TRBD1 or TRBD2 (5 bases each). Germline loops: CDR1 GTSNPN, CDR2 SVGIG (reference sequence). The CDR3 extends over 16 amino acids. V lost 4 bases, J lost 0 bases, and 13 bases lay in between.

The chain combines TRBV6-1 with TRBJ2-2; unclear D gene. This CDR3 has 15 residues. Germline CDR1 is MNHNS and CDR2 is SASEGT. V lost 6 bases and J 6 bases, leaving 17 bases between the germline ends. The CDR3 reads CASSKMRLPPGELFF. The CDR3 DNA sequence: TGTGCCAGCAGCAAAATGAGACTTCCTCCCGGGGAGCTGTTTTTT.

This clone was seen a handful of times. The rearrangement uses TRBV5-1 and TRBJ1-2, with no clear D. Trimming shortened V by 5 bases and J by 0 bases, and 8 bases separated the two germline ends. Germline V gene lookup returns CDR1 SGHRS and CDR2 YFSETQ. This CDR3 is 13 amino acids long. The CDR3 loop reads CASRNTANYGYTF. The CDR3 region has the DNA TGCGCCAGCAGGAACACAGCTAACTATGGCTACACCTTC.

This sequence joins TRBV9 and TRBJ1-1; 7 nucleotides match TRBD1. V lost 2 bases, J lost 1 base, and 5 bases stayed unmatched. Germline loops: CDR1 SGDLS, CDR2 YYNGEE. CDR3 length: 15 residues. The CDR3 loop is CASSVTGDANTEAFF. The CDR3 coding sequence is TGTGCCAGCAGCGTCACAGGGGATGCGAACACTGAAGCTTTCTTT.

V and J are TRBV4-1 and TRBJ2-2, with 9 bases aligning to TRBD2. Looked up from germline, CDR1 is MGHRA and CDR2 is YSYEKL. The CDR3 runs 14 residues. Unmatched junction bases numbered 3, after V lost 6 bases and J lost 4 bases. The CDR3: CASSGLATTGELFF. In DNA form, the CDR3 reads TGCGCCAGCAGTGGACTAGCGACCACCGGGGAGCTGTTTTTT.

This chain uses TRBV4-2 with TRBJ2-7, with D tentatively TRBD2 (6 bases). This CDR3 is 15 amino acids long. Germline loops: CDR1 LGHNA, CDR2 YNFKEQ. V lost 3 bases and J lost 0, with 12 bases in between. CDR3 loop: CASSQASANSYEQYF. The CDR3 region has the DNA TGTGCCAGCAGCCAGGCTAGCGCAAACTCCTACGAGCAGTACTTC.

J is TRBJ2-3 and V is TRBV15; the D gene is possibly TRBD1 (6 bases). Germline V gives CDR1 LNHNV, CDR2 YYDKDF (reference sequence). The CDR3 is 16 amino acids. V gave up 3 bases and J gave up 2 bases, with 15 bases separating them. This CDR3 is CATSSLVGGSTDTQYF. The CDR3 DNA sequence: TGTGCCACCAGCAGTCTCGTAGGGGGATCCACAGATACGCAGTATTTT.

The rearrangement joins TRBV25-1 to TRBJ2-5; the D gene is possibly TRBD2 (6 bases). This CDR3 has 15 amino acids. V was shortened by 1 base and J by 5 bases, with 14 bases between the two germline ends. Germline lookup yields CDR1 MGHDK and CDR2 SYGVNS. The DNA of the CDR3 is TGTGCCAGCAGTGAATGGGGGGTGGGCTTGGAGACCCAGTACTTC. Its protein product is CASSEWGVGLETQYF.

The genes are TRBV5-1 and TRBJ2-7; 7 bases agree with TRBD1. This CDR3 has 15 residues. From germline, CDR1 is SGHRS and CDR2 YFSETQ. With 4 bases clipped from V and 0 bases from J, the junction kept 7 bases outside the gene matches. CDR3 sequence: CASSDTGVSSYEQYF. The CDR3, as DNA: TGCGCCAGCAGCGACACAGGGGTGAGCTCCTACGAGCAGTACTTC.

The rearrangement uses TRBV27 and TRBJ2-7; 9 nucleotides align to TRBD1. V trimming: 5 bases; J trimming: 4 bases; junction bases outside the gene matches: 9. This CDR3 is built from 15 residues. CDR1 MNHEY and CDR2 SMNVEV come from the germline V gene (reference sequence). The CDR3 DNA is TGTGCCAGCAGTAAAGGGACAGGGCGGGAGTACGAGCAGTACTTC. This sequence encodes CASSKGTGREYEQYF.

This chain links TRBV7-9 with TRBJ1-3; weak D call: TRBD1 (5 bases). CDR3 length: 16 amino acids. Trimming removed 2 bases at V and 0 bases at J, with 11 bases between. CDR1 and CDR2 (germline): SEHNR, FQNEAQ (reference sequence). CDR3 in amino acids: CASSLSTGHSGNTIYF. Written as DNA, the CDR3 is TGTGCCAGCAGCTTATCCACAGGCCACTCTGGAAACACCATATATTTT.

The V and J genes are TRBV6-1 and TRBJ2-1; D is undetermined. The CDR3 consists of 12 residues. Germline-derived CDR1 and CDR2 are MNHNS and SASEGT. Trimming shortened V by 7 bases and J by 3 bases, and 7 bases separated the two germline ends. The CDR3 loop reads CASTGSYNEQFF. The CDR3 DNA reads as TGTGCCAGCACAGGCAGCTACAATGAGCAGTTCTTC.

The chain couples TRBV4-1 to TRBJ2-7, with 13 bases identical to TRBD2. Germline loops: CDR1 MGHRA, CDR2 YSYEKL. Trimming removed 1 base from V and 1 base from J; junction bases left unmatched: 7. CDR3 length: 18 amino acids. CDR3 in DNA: TGCGCCAGCAGCCAAGGTAGTGGGACTAGCGGGACTTCCTACGAGCAGTACTTC. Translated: CASSQGSGTSGTSYEQYF.

The CDR3: CASSVDQGTREQYF. DNA of the CDR3: TGTGCCAGCAGCGTAGATCAGGGGACCCGCGAGCAGTACTTC. The gene calls are TRBV9 and TRBJ2-7; D is perhaps TRBD1 (6 bases). This CDR3 has 14 residues. Looked up from germline, CDR1 is SGDLS and CDR2 is YYNGEE. V was shortened by 0 bases and J by 6 bases, with 13 bases between the two germline ends.

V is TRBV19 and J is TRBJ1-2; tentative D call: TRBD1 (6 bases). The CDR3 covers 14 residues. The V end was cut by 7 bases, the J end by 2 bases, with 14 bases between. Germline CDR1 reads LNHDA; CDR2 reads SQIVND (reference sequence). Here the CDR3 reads CASTYLQGNYGYTF. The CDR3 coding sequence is TGTGCCAGTACCTATCTCCAGGGGAACTATGGCTACACCTTC.

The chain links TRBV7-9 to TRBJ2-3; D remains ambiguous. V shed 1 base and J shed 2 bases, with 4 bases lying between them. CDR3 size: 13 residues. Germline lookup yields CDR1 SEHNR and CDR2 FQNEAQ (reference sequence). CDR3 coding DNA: TGTGCCAGCAGCTTAGTTTCCACAGATACGCAGTATTTT. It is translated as CASSLVSTDTQYF.

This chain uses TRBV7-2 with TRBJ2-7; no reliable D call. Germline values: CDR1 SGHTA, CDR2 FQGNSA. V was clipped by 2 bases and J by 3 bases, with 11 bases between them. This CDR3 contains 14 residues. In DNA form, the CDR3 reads TGTGCCAGCAGCTTAAACGGTCAAATCTACGAGCAGTACTTC. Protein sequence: CASSLNGQIYEQYF.

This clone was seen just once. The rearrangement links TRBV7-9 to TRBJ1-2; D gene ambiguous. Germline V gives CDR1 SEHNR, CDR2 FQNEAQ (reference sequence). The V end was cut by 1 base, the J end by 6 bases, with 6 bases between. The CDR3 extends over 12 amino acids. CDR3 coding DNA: TGTGCCAGCAGCTTAGGAGGGAATGGCTACACCTTC. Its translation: CASSLGGNGYTF.

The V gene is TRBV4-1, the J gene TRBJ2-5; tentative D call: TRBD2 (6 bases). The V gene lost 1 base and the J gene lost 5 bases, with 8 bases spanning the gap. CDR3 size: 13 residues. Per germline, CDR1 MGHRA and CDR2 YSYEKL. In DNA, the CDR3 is TGCGCCAGCAGCCAAGCGGGAGAGGAGACCCAGTACTTC. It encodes CASSQAGEETQYF.